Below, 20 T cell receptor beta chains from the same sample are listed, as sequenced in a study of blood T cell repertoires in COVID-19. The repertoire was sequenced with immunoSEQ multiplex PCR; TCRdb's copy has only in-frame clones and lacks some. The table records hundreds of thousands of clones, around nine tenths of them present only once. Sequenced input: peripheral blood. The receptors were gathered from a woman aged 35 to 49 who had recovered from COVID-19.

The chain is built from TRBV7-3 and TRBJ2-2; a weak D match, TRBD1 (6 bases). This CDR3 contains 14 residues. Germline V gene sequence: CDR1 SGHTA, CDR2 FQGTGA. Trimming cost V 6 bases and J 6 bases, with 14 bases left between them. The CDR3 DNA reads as TGTGCCAGCAGGCCTAGCACAGGGCCCGGGGAGCTGTTTTTT. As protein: CASRPSTGPGELFF.

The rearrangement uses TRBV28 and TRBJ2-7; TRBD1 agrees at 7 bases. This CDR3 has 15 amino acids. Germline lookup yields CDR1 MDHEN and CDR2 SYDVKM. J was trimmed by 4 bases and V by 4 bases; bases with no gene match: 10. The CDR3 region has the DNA TGTGCCAGCAGTTCCCGGACAGGCAAGGGTTACGAGCAGTACTTC. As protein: CASSSRTGKGYEQYF.

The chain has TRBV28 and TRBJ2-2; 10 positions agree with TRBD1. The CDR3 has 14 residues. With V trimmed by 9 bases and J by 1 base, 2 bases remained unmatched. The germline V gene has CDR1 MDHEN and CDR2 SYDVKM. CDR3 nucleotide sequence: TGTGCCAGTCGGACAGGGGGGAACACCGGGGAGCTGTTTTTT. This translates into CASRTGGNTGELFF.

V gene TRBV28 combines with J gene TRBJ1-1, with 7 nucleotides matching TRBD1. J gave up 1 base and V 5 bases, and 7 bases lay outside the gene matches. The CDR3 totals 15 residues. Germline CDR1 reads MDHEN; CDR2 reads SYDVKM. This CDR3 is CASSTPGQTNTEAFF. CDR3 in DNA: TGTGCCAGCAGTACCCCGGGACAGACGAACACTGAAGCTTTCTTT.

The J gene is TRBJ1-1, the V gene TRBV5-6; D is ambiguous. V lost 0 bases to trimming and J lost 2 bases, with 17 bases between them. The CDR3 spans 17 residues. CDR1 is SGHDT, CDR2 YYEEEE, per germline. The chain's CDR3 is CASSLAVAGRLNTEAFF. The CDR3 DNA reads TGTGCCAGCAGCTTGGCCGTGGCAGGTAGACTAAACACTGAAGCTTTCTTT.

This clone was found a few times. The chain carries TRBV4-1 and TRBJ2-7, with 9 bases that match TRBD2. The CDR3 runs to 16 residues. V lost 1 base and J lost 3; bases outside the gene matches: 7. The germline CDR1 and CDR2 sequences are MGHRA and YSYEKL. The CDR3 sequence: CASSQVPGAGGYEQYF. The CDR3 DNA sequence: TGCGCCAGCAGCCAAGTTCCTGGAGCGGGAGGCTACGAGCAGTACTTC.

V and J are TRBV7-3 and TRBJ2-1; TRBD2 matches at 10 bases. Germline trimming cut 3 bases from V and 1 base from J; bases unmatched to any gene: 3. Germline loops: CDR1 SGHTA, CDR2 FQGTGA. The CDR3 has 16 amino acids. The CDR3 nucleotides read TGTGCCAGCAGCTTGAGAGCGGGGGGGTCCTACAATGAGCAGTTCTTC. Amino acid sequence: CASSLRAGGSYNEQFF.

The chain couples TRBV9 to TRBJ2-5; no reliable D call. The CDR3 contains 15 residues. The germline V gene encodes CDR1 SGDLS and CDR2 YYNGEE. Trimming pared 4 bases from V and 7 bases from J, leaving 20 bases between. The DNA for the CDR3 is TGTGCCAGCAGCCCCCCCCCAGACGGGTCAAGGACCCAGTACTTC. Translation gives CASSPPPDGSRTQYF. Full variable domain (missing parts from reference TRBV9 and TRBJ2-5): DSGVTQTPKHLITATGQRVTLRCSPRSGDLSVYWYQQSLDQGLQFLIQYYNGEERAKGNILERFSAQQFPDLHSELNLSSLELGDSALYFCASSPPPDGSRTQYFGPGTRLLVL.

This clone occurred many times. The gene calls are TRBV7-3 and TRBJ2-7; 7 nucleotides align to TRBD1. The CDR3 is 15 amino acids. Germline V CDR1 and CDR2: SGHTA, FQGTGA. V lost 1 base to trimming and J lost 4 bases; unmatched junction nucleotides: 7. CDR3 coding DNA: TGTGCCAGCAGCTTAATGGCCGGGACAGCATACGAGCAGTACTTC. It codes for CASSLMAGTAYEQYF.

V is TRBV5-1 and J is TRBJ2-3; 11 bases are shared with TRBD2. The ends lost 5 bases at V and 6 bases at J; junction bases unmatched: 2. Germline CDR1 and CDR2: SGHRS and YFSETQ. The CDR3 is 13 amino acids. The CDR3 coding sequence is TGCGCCAGCAGACTAGCGGGAGTGGATACGCAGTATTTT. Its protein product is CASRLAGVDTQYF.

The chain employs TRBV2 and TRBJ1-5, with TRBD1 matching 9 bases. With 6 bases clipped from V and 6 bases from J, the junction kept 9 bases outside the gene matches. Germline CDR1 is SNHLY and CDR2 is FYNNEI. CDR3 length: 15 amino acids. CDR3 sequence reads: CASRGGQGVFQPQHF. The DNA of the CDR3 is TGTGCCAGCAGAGGGGGACAGGGAGTTTTTCAGCCCCAGCATTTT.

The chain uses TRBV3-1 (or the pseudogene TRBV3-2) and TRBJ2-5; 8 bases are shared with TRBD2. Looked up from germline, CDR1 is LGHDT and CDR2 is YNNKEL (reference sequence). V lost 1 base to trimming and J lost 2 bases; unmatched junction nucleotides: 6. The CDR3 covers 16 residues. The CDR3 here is CASSQVRSGGQETQYF. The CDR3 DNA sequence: TGTGCCAGCAGCCAAGTTCGAAGCGGGGGACAAGAGACCCAGTACTTC.

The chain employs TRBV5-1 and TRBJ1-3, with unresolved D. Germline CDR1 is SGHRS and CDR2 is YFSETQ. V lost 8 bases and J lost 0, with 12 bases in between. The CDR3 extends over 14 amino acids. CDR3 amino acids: CASTEGASGNTIYF. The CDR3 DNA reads TGCGCCAGTACTGAGGGCGCCTCTGGAAACACCATATATTTT.

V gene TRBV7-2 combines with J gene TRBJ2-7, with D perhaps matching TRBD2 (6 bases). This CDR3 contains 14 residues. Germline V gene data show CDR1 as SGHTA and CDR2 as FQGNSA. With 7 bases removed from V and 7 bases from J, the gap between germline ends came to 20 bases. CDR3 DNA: TGTGCCAGCATAGAAAGCTCTGACCGGGAGGAGCAGTACTTC. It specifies CASIESSDREEQYF. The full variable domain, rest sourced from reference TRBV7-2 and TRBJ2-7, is GAGVSQSPSNKVTEKGKDVELRCDPISGHTALYWYRQSLGQGLEFLIYFQGNSAPDKSGLPSDRFSAERTGGSVSTLTIQRTQQEDSAVYLCASIESSDREEQYFGPGTRLTVT.

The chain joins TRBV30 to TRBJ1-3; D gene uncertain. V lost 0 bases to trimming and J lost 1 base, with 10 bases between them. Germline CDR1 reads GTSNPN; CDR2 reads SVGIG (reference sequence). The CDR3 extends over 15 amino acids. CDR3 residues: CAWSVEPGSGNTIYF. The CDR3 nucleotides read TGTGCCTGGAGTGTAGAGCCGGGATCTGGAAACACCATATATTTT.

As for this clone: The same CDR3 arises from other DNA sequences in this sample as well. DNA for the CDR3: TGTGCCAGCTCCCCTACCGGAGACACCATATATTTT. Its protein product is CASSPTGDTIYF. V usage is TRBV18 and J usage is TRBJ1-3; the D is unclear. The V and J ends lost 6 bases and 8 bases respectively, with 11 bases between them. From germline, CDR1 is KGHSH and CDR2 LQKENI. The CDR3 extends over 12 amino acids.

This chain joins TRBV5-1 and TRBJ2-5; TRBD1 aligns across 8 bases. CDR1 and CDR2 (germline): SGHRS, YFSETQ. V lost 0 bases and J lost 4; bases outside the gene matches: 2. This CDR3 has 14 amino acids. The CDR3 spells CASSLGQGRETQYF. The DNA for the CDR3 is TGCGCCAGCAGCTTGGGACAGGGGCGAGAGACCCAGTACTTC.

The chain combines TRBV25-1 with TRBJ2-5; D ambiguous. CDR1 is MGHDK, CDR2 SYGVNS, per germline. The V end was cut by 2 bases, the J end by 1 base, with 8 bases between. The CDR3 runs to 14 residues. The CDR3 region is CASSEPSLQETQYF. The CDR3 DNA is TGTGCCAGCAGTGAACCCTCTCTCCAAGAGACCCAGTACTTC.

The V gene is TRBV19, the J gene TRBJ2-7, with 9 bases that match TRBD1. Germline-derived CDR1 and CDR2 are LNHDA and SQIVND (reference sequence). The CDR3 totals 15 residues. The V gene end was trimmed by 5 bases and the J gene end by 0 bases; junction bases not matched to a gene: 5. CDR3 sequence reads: CASSVGQGSSYEQYF. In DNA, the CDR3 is TGTGCCAGTAGTGTTGGACAGGGGAGCTCCTACGAGCAGTACTTC. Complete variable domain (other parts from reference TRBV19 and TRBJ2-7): DGGITQSPKYLFRKEGQNVTLSCEQNLNHDAMYWYRQDPGQGLRLIYYSQIVNDFQKGDIAEGYSVSREKKESFPLTVTSAQKNPTAFYLCASSVGQGSSYEQYFGPGTRLTVT.

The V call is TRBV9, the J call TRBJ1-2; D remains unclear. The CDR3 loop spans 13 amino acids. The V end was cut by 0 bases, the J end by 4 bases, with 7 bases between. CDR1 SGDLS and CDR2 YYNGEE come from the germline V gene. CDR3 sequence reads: CASSVVGGYGYTF. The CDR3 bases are TGTGCCAGCAGCGTAGTCGGTGGCTATGGCTACACCTTC.